Given below is one T cell receptor beta chain in context. Its antigen is unknown. Profiling relied on immunoSEQ multiplex PCR, and the TCRdb table lists in-frame clones only, not all of them. Among 52,000 or so clones listed, roughly 89% were seen once. Unmatched junction bases numbered 7, after V lost 4 bases and J lost 0 bases. The germline V gene encodes CDR1 SGHRS and CDR2 YFSETQ. The CDR3 totals 16 residues. The data originate from a study of OX40 agonist ivuxolimab in advanced cancers. Study-wide context: Patients received the agonistic anti-OX40 (CD134) antibody ivuxolimab. The group had a mean age of 60 years, ranged from 23 to 79, and was 82.7% male.

Study-level results: No antigen was identified for the clonally expanded peripheral T cells.

This clonotype originated in an adult with an advanced solid tumor such as melanoma, head and neck, liver or kidney cancer. The starting material was CD4+ or CD8+ T cells sorted from blood, obtained in a trial of the OX40 agonist ivuxolimab. The chain uses TRBV5-1 and TRBJ2-5; TRBD1 matches at 9 bases. DNA for the CDR3: TGCGCCAGCAGCCGCATGACAGGGGGGGACCAAGAGACCCAGTACTTC. This codes for CASSRMTGGDQETQYF.